One T cell receptor beta chain is described in this entry. Its cognate antigen has yet to be identified. Base-call qualities are not available, and no considerably larger clone is one nucleotide away. These data are taken from a study of cytomegalovirus exposure and HLA in healthy donors (dated by TCRdb to the late 2010s). In the study overall: An earlier analysis of roughly 500 of the donors reported roughly 300 Gb of sequence data and 100 million to 140 million unique TCR beta sequences from about 200 million T cells. To study patterns of TCR occurrence, a later analysis re-analyzed previously published TCR beta repertoires from several hundred donors and added high-resolution HLA genotyping. To predict cytomegalovirus infection status, the study brought together high-throughput TCR immunosequencing, statistical association of individual TCRs with disease status, and machine learning. An early release covering roughly 600 HLA-typed donors comprised approximately 300 gigabases of sequencing data and around 80 million unique TCR sequences. Because of strong linkage in the cohort, roughly five DR-DQ haplotypes were treated as single units for association and clustering. Of the roughly 400 genotyped donors, 65% to 90% fell in the genetic ancestry cluster associated with self-reported Caucasian donors. A later genetic analysis took genome-wide SNP genotypes for 398 of the 666 donors and used that subset as a discovery cohort. Every discovery cohort repertoire had been produced on one sequencing platform. Typing coverage differed by locus: A, B, C, DRB1 and DQB1 were typed in about 629-640 donors, DQA1 in 522, DPA1 in approximately 600, and DPB1 in just under 480. The later analysis used no new phenotypic data to find candidate immune exposures, relying instead on TCR beta sequences and their occurrence across donors. Donor age, sex, ethnicity and CMV serostatus were compiled alongside the repertoire data. In addition to the first cohort of several hundred subjects, a separate validation cohort of 120 different subjects was used. An earlier analysis of several hundred of the donors used high-throughput TCR beta sequencing to judge whether each TCR beta V gene segment behaved as functional or pseudogenic. HLA typing included class I and class II loci at four-digit resolution. The study aimed to test whether cataloging public T cell receptors could reveal signatures of past pathogen exposure. Among some 410 genotyped donors of the cohort, an average of roughly 240,000 unique TCR beta nucleotide sequences were sequenced per donor, 15% to 20% of them non-productive. The T cell repertoires of some 670 subjects were profiled by immunosequencing and related to cytomegalovirus serostatus. Beyond this particular receptor, the publication reports: In an earlier analysis of approximately 590 of the donors, most TCR beta V segments appeared in productive rearrangements about 90% or about 30% of the time, broadly matching IMGT annotations. The study listed 150 to 200 TCR beta chains as associated with cytomegalovirus. The earlier analysis of about 600 of the donors excluded around 17 rarely observed V segments, including chromosome 9 orphons, because counts were too low. CMV serostatus was the only immune exposure information available for the cohort. A later genetic analysis associated a missense DCLRE1C variant with V-gene and J-gene trimming of TCR beta chains, and an independent cohort replicated the association. A cluster of highly shared sequence variants was judged likely to represent a technical artifact of the sequencing pipeline. Linkage disequilibrium might explain the correlated functional status among segregating V segments, but an unknown experimental factor could not be excluded. The classifier was reported to diagnose cytomegalovirus status with high specificity and sensitivity in both the original cohort and the validation cohort. Sequencing depth was assumed to be roughly uniform across donors in the presence/absence analyses, though that assumption may not hold. According to the authors, the approach could potentially be generalized to other disease states and immunological phenotypes. Because the 87-base-pair reads could not distinguish some IMGT-functional V segments, including TRBV6-2 and TRBV6-3, those segments were excluded. A later analysis found that TCR association rates varied across HLA loci, with DRB1 alleles showing the most associated TCRs and HLA-C alleles the fewest. Most TCR sequences were observed very rarely across donors, whereas some public TCRs were present in many individuals. Three of the identified cytomegalovirus-associated TCR beta chains were confirmed in vitro to be specific for cytomegalovirus antigens. This cohort had only TCR beta chains sequenced, and the lack of alpha or paired-chain data limited which features could be detected. A further reported finding was that TCR beta sequences accurately predicted the HLA-A and HLA-B alleles for most subjects in the first cohort. HLA typing was unavailable for some donors at each locus, so association tests used only the typed subset. Most CMV-associated TCR beta chains appeared to be HLA-restricted in a later analysis, and the HLA associations seemed to be driven largely by CMV exposure. When HLA alleles, especially DR and DQ, strongly co-occurred, TCR associations were difficult to assign to individual alleles. In a later genetic analysis, fewer N-insertions in productive TCRs were reported among donors in an Asian-associated ancestry cluster than the roughly 700-donor mean. At a false discovery rate of 0.05, a later analysis linked approximately 18,000 TCR beta sequences to specific HLA alleles. Several of the top co-occurrence clusters appeared to be linked to parvovirus B19, influenza, CMV and Epstein-Barr virus, according to a later analysis. Compared with equally common non-associated chains, HLA-associated TCR beta chains in a later analysis were more clonally expanded and had lower generation probabilities.

The cohort consisted of fewer than 700 healthy bone marrow donors. At the time of sampling, every cohort member was nominally healthy, though immune exposures that went unrecorded were likely present. The donor tested CMV seropositive and was one of the 289 seropositive cohort members. A peripheral blood sample was provided by each donor, and peripheral blood mononuclear cells were used for TCR beta sequencing. Genomic DNA was extracted from the blood cell samples with the Qiagen DNeasy Blood Extraction Kit. The CDR3 numbers 16 residues from cysteine through phenylalanine. Just CDR3 DNA is preserved here, 48 bases in frame from base 1. Trimming leaves V shorter by 2 bases and J shorter by 2 bases, with the junction holding 5 bases beyond the gene matches. The germline V gene (reference sequence) yields SGHNT for CDR1 and YYREEE for CDR2. The method was the immunoSEQ multiplex PCR assay. For the multiplex PCR, a mixture combining 60 forward primers for TCR Vbeta segments and 13 reverse primers for TCR Jbeta segments was used. The CDR3 region of rearranged TCR beta genes was amplified from genomic DNA with a multiplex PCR assay. The amplified TCR beta libraries were sequenced on the Illumina HiSeq System as 87-base-pair reads. In the paper's pipeline: A later analysis tallied 75 million to 85 million unique TCR beta chains across the 640 or so repertoires, and roughly 11 million of those chains were shared by two or more donors. To remove PCR and sequencing errors, raw reads were error-corrected and collapsed into unique sequences using a nearest-neighbor algorithm that merged closely related sequences. CDR3 sequences were aligned to IMGT reference sequences to assign V, D and J gene segments. For a sequence to be retained, a match of at least six nucleotides was required to both a V gene segment and a J gene segment. Rearrangements were classified as productive when the CDR3 lacked stop codons and remained in frame with V and J, and all other rearrangements were classified as non-productive. Following IMGT convention, CDR3 was defined as the stretch from the second conserved V-encoded cysteine to the conserved J-encoded phenylalanine. In an earlier analysis of around 640 of the donors, sequences lacking an unambiguous match to a single V gene segment were excluded. In an earlier analysis of approximately 550 of the donors, V segments were called functional above 56.7% productive rearrangements and were called segregating when the between-donor standard deviation exceeded 5%. To diagnose cytomegalovirus status from the catalog of TCR beta chain sequences, a statistical classification framework was built. In a later analysis, V and J genes were assigned by comparing TCR nucleotide sequences against IMGT/GENE-DB human TR gene sequences. Using the TCRdist pipeline, a later analysis assigned CDR3 sequences along with most-parsimonious VDJ recombination scenarios. In a later analysis, each TCR beta chain was defined by its CDR3 amino acid sequence together with its V-gene family, and reads without a unique V-gene family were excluded. In a later analysis, fewer than 650 highly shared, low-generation-probability nucleotide sequences were removed to address suspected cross-contamination and a sequencing artifact. In a later analysis, a clonal expansion index was calculated for each public chain from normalized within-repertoire ranks of inferred template counts. A later analysis computed generation probabilities with a VDJ recombination model fitted to out-of-frame rearrangements, and checked the results against IGoR. Hypergeometric tests were used in a later analysis to score TCR-TCR, TCR-HLA and TCR-CMV co-occurrence, with a repertoire-size bias correction applied to the TCR pairs. In a later analysis, false discovery rates were estimated by permuting HLA or CMV assignments 20 times. In a later analysis, co-occurring TCRs were grouped using DBSCAN, and TCRdist sequence similarity was added for clustering within HLA-allele-positive subsets. Repertoires with fewer than 30,000 or more than 120,000 public chains were left out of co-occurrence clustering, as were about five repertoires with anomalous nucleotide sharing. TCRdb took this table from immuneACCESS and kept in-frame rearrangements with V and J called. Such tables lack part of the clones; where checked against another copy, unresolved V genes explain under half of the gap, and the rest is unexplained. V and J calls and clone size are copied from that table; D and trimming were computed from the DNA. The sample records about 120,000 clones, 70% to 80% of which are singletons. Approximately 4.3% of the sample goes to the ten largest clones.

Sequenced: PBMCs. The chain was built from TRBV5-4 and TRBJ1-4, with 8 central nucleotides matching TRBD1. The origin of this receptor is a young man in good health and CMV-seropositive. CDR3 reads: CASSFGQGRTNEKLFF. The nucleotides read TGTGCCAGCAGCTTCGGACAGGGTCGCACTAATGAAAAACTGTTTTTT.